This passage covers 15 T cell receptor beta chains from one sample sequenced in a study of regulatory T cells in long-lasting Graves disease (dated by TCRdb to the early 2020s). Read against the paper, the sample's time point label means: persistent/refractory GD, antithyroid drugs over 5 years with positive TRAb. For both TCR sequencing and RNA sequencing, RNA was extracted from PBMCs in TRIzol. The library relied on multiplex PCR. Sequencing was carried out with an Illumina HiSeq 4000. TCR beta libraries were built with iRepertoire HTBI primers and Arm-PCR amplification of CDR3 regions. Clones were called with MiXCR by TCRdb after fastp trimmed the public reads at Q25, and only in-frame beta chains were retained. Rows are unified per CDR3 protein, each entry keeping the most common DNA and genes. Present in this sample are hundreds of thousands of distinct CDR3 sequences, about 20% of which were seen just once. Around 14% of the sample is in the top ten clones.

The source material was peripheral blood mononuclear cells (PBMCs), sampled when the disease was refractory, from a patient treated with antithyroid drugs. These TCRs come from a female donor with Graves disease.

The chain recombines TRBV11-2 with TRBJ2-1, with TRBD1 as a possible D gene (6 bases). CDR3 length: 17 amino acids. Deletions cut 4 bases from V and 0 bases from J, with 16 bases between. Germline CDR1 and CDR2: SGHAT and FQNNGV. The CDR3, as DNA: TGTGCCAGCAGCTCGACGCATCGGGACACCTCCTACAATGAGCAGTTCTTC. Protein sequence: CASSSTHRDTSYNEQFF.

The rearrangement links TRBV3-1 to TRBJ2-7; D is undetermined. Germline V gene lookup returns CDR1 LGHDT and CDR2 YNNKEL (reference sequence). The CDR3 spans 15 residues. V shed 1 base and J shed 6 bases, with 16 bases lying between them. Here the CDR3 DNA reads TGTGCCAGCAGCCAAGGAAGGGCAGTAGGTGGCGAGCAGTACTTC. Its protein product is CASSQGRAVGGEQYF.

This chain uses TRBV4-3 with TRBJ1-1; a possible D gene is TRBD1 (6 bases). V was clipped by 4 bases and J by 5 bases, with 17 bases between them. The germline gives CDR1 LGHNA, CDR2 YSLEER. This CDR3 contains 15 residues. In DNA, the CDR3 is TGCGCCAGCAGCCGGGGAGGACAGAGGGAAACTGAAGCTTTCTTT. Translation: CASSRGGQRETEAFF.

The V and J genes are TRBV20-1 and TRBJ2-7, with TRBD2 identical over 10 bases. J lost 2 bases, V lost 0 bases, and 4 bases had no gene match. Looked up from germline, CDR1 is DFQATT and CDR2 is SNEGSKA (reference sequence). The CDR3 runs 15 residues. CDR3 sequence: CSAREGAGGPYEQYF. The CDR3 DNA reads TGCAGTGCTAGAGAAGGAGCGGGGGGGCCCTACGAGCAGTACTTC.

This clonotype was seen repeatedly, ten times or more. The gene calls are TRBV7-2 and TRBJ2-4; no definite D call. Trimming pared 5 bases from V and 8 bases from J, leaving 16 bases between. This CDR3 has 14 amino acids. Per germline, CDR1 SGHTA and CDR2 FQGNSA. The CDR3: CASSPSVVRDIQYF. In DNA form, the CDR3 reads TGTGCCAGCAGCCCCAGCGTTGTTAGGGACATTCAGTACTTC. Full variable domain (outside the CDR3, taken from reference TRBV7-2 and TRBJ2-4): GAGVSQSPSNKVTEKGKDVELRCDPISGHTALYWYRQSLGQGLEFLIYFQGNSAPDKSGLPSDRFSAERTGGSVSTLTIQRTQQEDSAVYLCASSPSVVRDIQYFGAGTRLSVL.

This clonotype occurred many times. V gene TRBV20-1 combines with J gene TRBJ1-4; perhaps TRBD1 as D (5 bases). CDR1 and CDR2 (germline): DFQATT, SNEGSKA (reference sequence). The germline V and J ends were trimmed by 4 bases and 6 bases, with 12 bases remaining between them. This CDR3 is built from 13 residues. The CDR3 loop is CSATDTTYEKLFF. The CDR3 DNA is TGCAGTGCTACGGACACAACATATGAAAAACTGTTTTTT.

This chain links TRBV6-5 with TRBJ2-5; 7 nucleotides align to TRBD2. CDR3 size: 14 residues. The germline V gene has CDR1 MNHEY and CDR2 SVGAGI. V was clipped by 4 bases and J by 4 bases; unmatched bases: 6. The CDR3 sequence: CASSWTRGVETQYF. The CDR3 DNA reads TGTGCCAGCAGTTGGACTAGAGGGGTAGAGACCCAGTACTTC.

The sample holds a few counts of this clonotype. CDR3 nucleotides: TGTGCCAGCAGCACAGGGGTCGATGAAAAACTGTTTTTT. It translates to CASSTGVDEKLFF. The rearrangement links TRBV6-1 to TRBJ1-4; the match to TRBD1 covers 7 bases. V was pared by 6 bases and J by 6 bases, with 4 bases of the junction left unmatched. The CDR3 is 13 residues long. Germline values: CDR1 MNHNS, CDR2 SASEGT.

The chain couples TRBV27 to TRBJ2-2, with 8 bases identical to TRBD1. After removal of 6 bases from V and 5 bases from J, the junction contained 5 bases not matched to a gene. Germline CDR1 and CDR2: MNHEY and SMNVEV (reference sequence). The CDR3 is 14 amino acids. As DNA, the CDR3 is TGTGCCAGCAGGGACAGGGTAGTAACCGGGGAGCTGTTTTTT. Protein: CASRDRVVTGELFF.

In its sample, this clonotype was seen a few times. This rearrangement joins TRBV6-2 or TRBV6-3 to TRBJ1-5; 9 bases line up with TRBD1. Per the germline V gene, CDR1 is MNHEY and CDR2 is SVGEGT. The CDR3 is made up of 14 amino acids. The V and J ends lost 5 bases and 6 bases, in that order; junction bases with no gene match: 5. The CDR3: CASSRDRERQPQHF. The CDR3 region has the DNA TGTGCCAGCAGTCGGGACAGGGAACGTCAGCCCCAGCATTTT.

This chain uses TRBV6-1 with TRBJ2-7; D not certain. The CDR3 is 13 amino acids. Trimming left V 4 bases short and J 3 bases short, with 10 bases between. In germline, CDR1 is MNHNS, CDR2 SASEGT. CDR3 nucleotide sequence: TGTGCCAGCAGTGCCAGACCCGACTACGAGCAGTACTTC. It yields the protein CASSARPDYEQYF.

This clonotype occurred a few times. A read error is possible here, since a much larger clone lies one base away. The V and J genes are TRBV7-2 and TRBJ2-7; D gene unclear. This CDR3 is 12 amino acids long. The ends were cut back, 6 bases at V and 6 bases at J, with 12 bases in the middle. CDR1 and CDR2 from the germline V gene are SGHTA and FQGNSA. CDR3 sequence reads: CASSPLGSEQYF. As DNA, the CDR3 is TGTGCCAGCAGTCCCCTAGGTAGCGAGCAGTACTTC.

This clonotype was detected many times. V and J are TRBV5-5 and TRBJ2-7; maybe TRBD2 (6 bases). The V gene's germline CDR1 is SGHKS and CDR2 YYEKEE (reference sequence). V shed 3 bases and J shed 2 bases, with 9 bases lying between them. The CDR3 is 13 residues long. CDR3 loop: CASSWRGAYEQYF. The CDR3 coding sequence is TGTGCCAGCAGCTGGAGGGGCGCCTACGAGCAGTACTTC.

The sample holds a few counts of this clonotype. The rearrangement uses TRBV12-3 or TRBV12-4 and TRBJ1-1; D may be TRBD1 (6 bases). Trimming took 3 bases from V and 5 from J, leaving 13 bases between them. CDR3 length: 14 amino acids. The CDR3 DNA follows: TGTGCCAGCAGTTTTGGCAGGGGAAGGACTGAAGCTTTCTTT. It translates to CASSFGRGRTEAFF.

This clonotype was seen more than once but under ten times. The chain uses TRBV13 and TRBJ2-2; TRBD1 aligns across 7 bases. Germline V gene data show CDR1 as PRHDT and CDR2 as FYEKMQ (reference sequence). The ends lost 6 bases at V and 6 bases at J; junction bases unmatched: 7. This CDR3 has 14 residues. The CDR3 DNA sequence: TGTGCCAGCAGTCTGACAGGGCCAGCCGGGGAGCTGTTTTTT. It translates to CASSLTGPAGELFF.